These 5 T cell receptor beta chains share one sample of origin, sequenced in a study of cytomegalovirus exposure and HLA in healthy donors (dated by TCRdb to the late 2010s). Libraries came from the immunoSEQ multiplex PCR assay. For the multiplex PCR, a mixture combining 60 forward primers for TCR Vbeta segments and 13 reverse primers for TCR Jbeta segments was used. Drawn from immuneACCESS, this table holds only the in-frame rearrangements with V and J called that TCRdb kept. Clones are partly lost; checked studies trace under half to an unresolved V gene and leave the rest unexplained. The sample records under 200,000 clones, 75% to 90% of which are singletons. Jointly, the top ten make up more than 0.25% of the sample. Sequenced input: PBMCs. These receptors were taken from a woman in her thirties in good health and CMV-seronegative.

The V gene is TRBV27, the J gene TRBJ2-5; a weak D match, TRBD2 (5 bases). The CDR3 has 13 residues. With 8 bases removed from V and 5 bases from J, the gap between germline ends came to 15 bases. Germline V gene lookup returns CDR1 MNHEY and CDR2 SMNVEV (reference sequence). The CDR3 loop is CASASRYKETQYF. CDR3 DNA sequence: TGTGCCAGCGCTAGCCGGTACAAGGAGACCCAGTACTTC.

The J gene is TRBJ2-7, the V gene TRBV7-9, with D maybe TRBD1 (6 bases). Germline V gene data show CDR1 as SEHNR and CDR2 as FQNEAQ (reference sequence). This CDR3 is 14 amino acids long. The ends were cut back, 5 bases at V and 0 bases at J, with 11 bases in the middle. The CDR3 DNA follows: TGTGCCAGCAGCCCGCCGGACAGCTCCTACGAGCAGTACTTC. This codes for CASSPPDSSYEQYF. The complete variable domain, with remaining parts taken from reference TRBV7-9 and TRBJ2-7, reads DTGVSQNPRHKITKRGQNVTFRCDPISEHNRLYWYRQTLGQGPEFLTYFQNEAQLEKSRLLSDRFSAERPKGSFSTLEIQRTEQGDSAMYLCASSPPDSSYEQYFGPGTRLTVT.

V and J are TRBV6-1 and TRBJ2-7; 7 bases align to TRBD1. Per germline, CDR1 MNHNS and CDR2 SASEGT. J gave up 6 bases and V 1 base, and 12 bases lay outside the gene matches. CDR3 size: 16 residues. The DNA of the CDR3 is TGTGCCAGCAGTGAAGACCATAGGGGGCTAATCTCCGAGCAGTACTTC. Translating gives CASSEDHRGLISEQYF.

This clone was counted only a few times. CDR3 protein: CASSILTGTTDTQYF. CDR3 coding DNA: TGTGCCAGTAGTATTCTGACAGGGACCACAGATACGCAGTATTTT. The chain recombines TRBV19 with TRBJ2-3; 7 bases map to TRBD1. Germline-derived CDR1 and CDR2 are LNHDA and SQIVND (reference sequence). The CDR3 totals 15 residues. The junction had 5 bases not matched to a gene; V was cut back by 3 bases and J by 2 bases. Supplemented by reference TRBV19 and TRBJ2-3, the full variable domain reads DGGITQSPKYLFRKEGQNVTLSCEQNLNHDAMYWYRQDPGQGLRLIYYSQIVNDFQKGDIAEGYSVSREKKESFPLTVTSAQKNPTAFYLCASSILTGTTDTQYFGPGTRLTVL.

CDR3 sequence reads: CASSQIGLAGGQPRRNEQFF. As DNA, the CDR3 is TGCGCCAGCAGCCAAATAGGACTAGCGGGGGGCCAACCGCGCAGAAATGAGCAGTTCTTC. The chain carries TRBV4-1 and TRBJ2-1; TRBD2 aligns across 14 bases. V lost 2 bases to trimming and J lost 7 bases; unmatched junction nucleotides: 16. The CDR3 extends over 20 amino acids. Germline CDR1 reads MGHRA; CDR2 reads YSYEKL.